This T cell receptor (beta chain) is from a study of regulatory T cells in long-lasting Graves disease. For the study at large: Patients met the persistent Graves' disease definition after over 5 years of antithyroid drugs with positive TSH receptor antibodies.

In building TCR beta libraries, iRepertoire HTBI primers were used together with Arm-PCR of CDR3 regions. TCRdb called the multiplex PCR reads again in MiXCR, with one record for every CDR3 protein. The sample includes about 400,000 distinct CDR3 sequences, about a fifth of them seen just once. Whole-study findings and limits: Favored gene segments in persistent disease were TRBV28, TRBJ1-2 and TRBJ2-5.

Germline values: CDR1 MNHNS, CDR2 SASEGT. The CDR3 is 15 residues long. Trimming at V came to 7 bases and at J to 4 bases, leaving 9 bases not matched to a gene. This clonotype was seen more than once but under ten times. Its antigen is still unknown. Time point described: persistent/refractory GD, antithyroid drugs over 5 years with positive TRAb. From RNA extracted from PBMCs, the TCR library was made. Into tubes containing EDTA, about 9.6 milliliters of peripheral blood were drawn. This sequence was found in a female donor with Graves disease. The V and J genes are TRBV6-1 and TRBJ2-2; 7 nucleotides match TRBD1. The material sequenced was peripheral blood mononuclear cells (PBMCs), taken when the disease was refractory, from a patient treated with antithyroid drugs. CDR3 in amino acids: CASTLTGFGTGELFF. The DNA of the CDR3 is TGTGCCAGCACTCTGACAGGGTTCGGCACCGGGGAGCTGTTTTTT.